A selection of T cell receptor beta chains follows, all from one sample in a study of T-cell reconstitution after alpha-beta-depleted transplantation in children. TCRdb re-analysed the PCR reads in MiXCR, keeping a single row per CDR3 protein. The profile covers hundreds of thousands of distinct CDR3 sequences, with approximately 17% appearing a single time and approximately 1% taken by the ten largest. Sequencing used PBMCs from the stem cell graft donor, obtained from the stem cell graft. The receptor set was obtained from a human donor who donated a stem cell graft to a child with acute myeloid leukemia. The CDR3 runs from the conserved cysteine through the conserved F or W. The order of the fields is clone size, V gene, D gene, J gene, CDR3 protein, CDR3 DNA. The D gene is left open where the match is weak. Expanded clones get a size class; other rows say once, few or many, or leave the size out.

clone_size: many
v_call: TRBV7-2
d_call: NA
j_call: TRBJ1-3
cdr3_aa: CASSLGPSSGNTIYF
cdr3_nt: TGTGCCAGCAGCTTAGGACCGAGCTCTGGAAACACCATATATTTT

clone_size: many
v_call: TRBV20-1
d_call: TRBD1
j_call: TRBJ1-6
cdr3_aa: CSARGQHNSPLHF
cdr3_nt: TGCAGTGCTAGGGGACAGCATAATTCACCCCTCCACTTT

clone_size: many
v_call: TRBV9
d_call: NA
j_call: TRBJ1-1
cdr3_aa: CASSPGMNTEAFF
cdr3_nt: TGTGCCAGCAGCCCAGGGATGAACACTGAAGCTTTCTTT

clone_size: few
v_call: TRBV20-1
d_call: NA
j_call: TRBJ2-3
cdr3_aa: CSKGTDTQYF
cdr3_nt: TGCAGTAAGGGCACAGATACGCAGTATTTT

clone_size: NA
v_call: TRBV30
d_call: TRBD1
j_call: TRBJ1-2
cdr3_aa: CAWSARDRGNYGYTF
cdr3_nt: TGTGCCTGGAGCGCCCGGGACAGGGGAAACTATGGCTACACCTTC

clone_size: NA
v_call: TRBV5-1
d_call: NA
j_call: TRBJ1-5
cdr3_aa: CASSFGEGSNQPQHF
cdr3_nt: TGCGCCAGCAGCTTCGGGGAGGGAAGCAATCAGCCCCAGCATTTT

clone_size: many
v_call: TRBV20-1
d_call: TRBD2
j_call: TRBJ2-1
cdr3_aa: CSALGLAGLYNEQFF
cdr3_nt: TGCAGTGCCCTAGGACTAGCGGGACTATACAATGAGCAGTTCTTC

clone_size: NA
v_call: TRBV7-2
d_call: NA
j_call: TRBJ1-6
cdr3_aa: CASSPWSDSPLHF
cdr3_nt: TGTGCCAGCAGCCCATGGTCGGATTCACCCCTCCACTTT

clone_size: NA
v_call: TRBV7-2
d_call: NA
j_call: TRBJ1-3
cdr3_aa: CASSLAGVAGNTIYF
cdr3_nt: TGTGCCAGCAGCTTAGCAGGGGTTGCCGGAAACACCATATATTTT

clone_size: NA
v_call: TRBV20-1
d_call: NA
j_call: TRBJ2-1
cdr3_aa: CSASGMWGTNNEQFF
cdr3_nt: TGCAGTGCTAGCGGAATGTGGGGGACGAACAATGAGCAGTTCTTC

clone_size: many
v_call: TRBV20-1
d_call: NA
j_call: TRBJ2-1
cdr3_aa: CSARDQGKSYNEQFF
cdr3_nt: TGCAGTGCTAGAGATCAAGGGAAATCCTACAATGAGCAGTTCTTC

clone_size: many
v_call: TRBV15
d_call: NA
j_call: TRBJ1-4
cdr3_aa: CATSRATEKLFF
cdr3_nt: TGTGCCACCAGCAGAGCCACGGAAAAACTGTTTTTT

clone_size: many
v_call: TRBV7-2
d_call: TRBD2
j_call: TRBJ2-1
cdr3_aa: CASSAPGLAYNEQFF
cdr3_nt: TGTGCCAGCAGCGCGCCGGGACTAGCTTATAATGAGCAGTTCTTC

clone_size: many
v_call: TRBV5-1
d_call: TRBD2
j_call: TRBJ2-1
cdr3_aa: CASSQRGGLYNEQFF
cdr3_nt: TGCGCCAGCAGCCAACGGGGGGGCCTCTACAATGAGCAGTTCTTC

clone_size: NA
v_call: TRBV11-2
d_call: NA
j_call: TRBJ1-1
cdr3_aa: CATKGRGLNTEAFF
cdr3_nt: TGTGCCACCAAGGGCAGGGGACTGAACACTGAAGCTTTCTTT

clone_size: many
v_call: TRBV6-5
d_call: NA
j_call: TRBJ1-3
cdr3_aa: CASSGSGNTIYF
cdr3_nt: TGTGCCAGCAGTGGCTCTGGAAACACCATATATTTT

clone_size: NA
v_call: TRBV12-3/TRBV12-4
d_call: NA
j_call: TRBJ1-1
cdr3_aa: CASSLALRGGNTEAFF
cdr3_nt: TGTGCCAGCAGTTTAGCGCTCAGGGGCGGGAACACTGAAGCTTTCTTT

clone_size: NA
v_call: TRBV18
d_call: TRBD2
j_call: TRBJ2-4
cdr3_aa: CASSPGLAVVLAKNIQYF
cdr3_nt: TGTGCCAGCTCACCTGGGCTAGCGGTGGTACTAGCCAAAAACATTCAGTACTTC

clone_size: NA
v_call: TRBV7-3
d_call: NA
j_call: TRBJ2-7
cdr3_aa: CASSFDPGSYEQYF
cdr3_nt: TGTGCCAGCAGCTTTGACCCGGGTTCTTACGAGCAGTACTTC

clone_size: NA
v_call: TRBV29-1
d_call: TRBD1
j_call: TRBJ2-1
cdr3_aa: CSVERGQRSSMEFF
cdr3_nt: TGCAGCGTTGAACGGGGACAGCGCTCCAGCATGGAGTTCTTC

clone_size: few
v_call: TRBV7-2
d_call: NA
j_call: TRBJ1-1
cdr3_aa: CASSFVGTNTEAFF
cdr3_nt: TGTGCCAGCAGCTTTGTTGGGACGAACACTGAAGCTTTCTTT

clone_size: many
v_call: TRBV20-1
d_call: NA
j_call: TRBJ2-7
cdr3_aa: CSARTVTYEQYF
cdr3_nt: TGCAGTGCTCGTACAGTCACCTACGAGCAGTACTTC

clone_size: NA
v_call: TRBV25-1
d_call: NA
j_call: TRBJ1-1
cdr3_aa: CASRKQGTIEAFF
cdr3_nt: TGTGCCAGCAGAAAACAGGGAACCATTGAAGCTTTCTTT

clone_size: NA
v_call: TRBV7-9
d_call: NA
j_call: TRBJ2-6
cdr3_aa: CASMPQGRRSGANVLTF
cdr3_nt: TGTGCCAGCATGCCCCAGGGCAGGCGCTCTGGGGCCAACGTCCTGACTTTC

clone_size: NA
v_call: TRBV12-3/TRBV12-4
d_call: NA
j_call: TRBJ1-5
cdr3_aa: CASTTGNQPQHF
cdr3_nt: TGTGCCAGCACCACAGGGAATCAGCCCCAGCATTTT

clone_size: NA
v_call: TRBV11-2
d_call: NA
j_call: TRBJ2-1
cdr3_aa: CASSLTGNHNEQFF
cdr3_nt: TGTGCCAGCAGCCTCACCGGGAACCACAATGAGCAGTTCTTC

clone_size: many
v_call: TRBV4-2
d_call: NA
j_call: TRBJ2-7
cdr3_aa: CASSQDSGDGAYEQYF
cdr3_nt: TGTGCCAGCAGCCAAGATTCGGGGGACGGAGCCTACGAGCAGTACTTC

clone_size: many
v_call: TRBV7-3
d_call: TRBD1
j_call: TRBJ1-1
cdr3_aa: CASSPSGTGGSNTEAFF
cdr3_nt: TGTGCCAGCAGCCCATCCGGGACAGGGGGCTCAAACACTGAAGCTTTCTTT

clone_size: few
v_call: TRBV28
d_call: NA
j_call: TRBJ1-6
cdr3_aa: CASSPWGPLPGDSPLHF
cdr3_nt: TGTGCCAGCAGCCCGTGGGGCCCTCTCCCTGGGGATTCACCCCTCCACTTT

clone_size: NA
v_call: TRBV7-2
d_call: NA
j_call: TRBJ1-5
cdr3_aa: CASSLGGPGGNQPQHF
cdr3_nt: TGTGCCAGCAGCTTAGGGGGGCCAGGGGGCAATCAGCCCCAGCATTTT

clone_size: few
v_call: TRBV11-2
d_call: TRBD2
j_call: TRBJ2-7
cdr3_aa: CASSFRGGGYF
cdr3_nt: TGTGCCAGCAGCTTCCGAGGCGGGGGGTACTTC

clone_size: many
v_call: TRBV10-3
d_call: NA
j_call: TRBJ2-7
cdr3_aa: CATRASSYEQYF
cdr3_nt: TGTGCCACCAGGGCTAGCTCCTACGAGCAGTACTTC

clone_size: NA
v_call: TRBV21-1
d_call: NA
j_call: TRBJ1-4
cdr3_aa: CASSLPLEGGEKLFF
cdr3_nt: TGTGCCAGCAGCCTCCCTCTGGAGGGCGGGGAAAAACTGTTTTTT

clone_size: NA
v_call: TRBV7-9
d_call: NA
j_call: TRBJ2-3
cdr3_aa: CASSPGSAADTQYF
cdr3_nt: TGTGCCAGCAGCCCCGGGTCAGCGGCAGATACGCAGTATTTT

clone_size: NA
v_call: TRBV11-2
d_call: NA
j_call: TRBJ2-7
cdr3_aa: CASSLGLWGKSYEQYF
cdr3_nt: TGTGCCAGCAGCTTAGGATTGTGGGGAAAATCCTACGAGCAGTACTTC

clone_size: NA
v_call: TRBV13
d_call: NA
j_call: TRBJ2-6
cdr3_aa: CASSIQGDGANVLTF
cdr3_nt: TGTGCCAGCAGCATACAGGGTGATGGGGCCAACGTCCTGACTTTC

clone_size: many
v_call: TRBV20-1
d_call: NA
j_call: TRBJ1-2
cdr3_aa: CSASPAGGARGYTF
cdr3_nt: TGCAGTGCTTCCCCGGCGGGGGGTGCAAGAGGCTACACCTTC

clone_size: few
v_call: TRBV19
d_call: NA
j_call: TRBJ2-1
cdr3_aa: CASSAIGRAPTGEQFF
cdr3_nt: TGTGCCAGTAGCGCCATAGGGCGGGCACCGACGGGGGAGCAGTTCTTC

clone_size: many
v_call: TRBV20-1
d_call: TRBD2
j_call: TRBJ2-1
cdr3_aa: CSASPRTSGPKEFF
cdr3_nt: TGCAGTGCTAGCCCCAGGACTAGCGGGCCCAAGGAGTTCTTC

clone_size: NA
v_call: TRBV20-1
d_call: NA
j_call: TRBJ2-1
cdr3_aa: CSYPVGGPRGHNEQFF
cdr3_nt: TGCAGTTATCCCGTCGGCGGACCTCGCGGTCACAATGAGCAGTTCTTC

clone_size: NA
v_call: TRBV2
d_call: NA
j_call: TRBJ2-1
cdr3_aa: CASSAGTETYNEQFF
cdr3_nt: TGTGCCAGCAGTGCCGGGACGGAGACCTACAATGAGCAGTTCTTC